This T cell receptor beta chain was sequenced in a study of early T cells in non-severe SARS-CoV-2 infection. This clonotype was picked up a small number of times. The germline gives CDR1 MGHDK, CDR2 SYGVNS. The V segment lost 0 bases and the J segment 7 bases; nucleotides outside the gene matches: 9. The CDR3 is 16 residues long. TCRdb re-called the 5' RACE reads through MiXCR, storing one row per CDR3 protein. The data contain about 61,000 distinct CDR3 sequences, approximately 11% of them singletons. V gene TRBV25-1 combines with J gene TRBJ2-1, with TRBD1 matching 7 bases. The clonotype was recovered from an adult who was a healthcare worker with PCR-confirmed SARS-CoV-2 infection or an uninfected control (not recorded which). The source material was whole blood. The CDR3 is CASSEYRQGSMNEQFF. The DNA of the CDR3 is TGTGCCAGCAGTGAATATAGACAGGGTTCGATGAATGAGCAGTTCTTC.